This T cell receptor (beta chain) was identified in a study of blood T cell repertoires in COVID-19 (dated by TCRdb to 2018 to 2020). The study in broad terms: Collaborator samples came from the United States, Italy and Spain and covered acute and convalescent phases of COVID-19. The prospective study material was composed of cDNA or gDNA derived from T cells, B-cell-depleted T cells, or PBMCs. The dataset comprised deeply sampled blood TCRbeta repertoires from subjects exposed to, actively infected with, or recovered from COVID-19. The repertoires were released in a freely available public database intended as a resource for research on the immune response to SARS-CoV-2. Samples were obtained from the ongoing ImmuneRACE study (first 160 participants) and from 1,254 subjects provided by 6 global collaborators. Nearly every sample came with metadata listing a de-identified subject ID, COVID-19 status, age in years and sex. Where HLA class I and class II types were available, the types were taken from metadata supplied by the sample provider, not from assay-based typing.

On the study overall, not on this receptor specifically: The quantity of clinical and demographic metadata differed by source and by participant and was supplied without curation.

TCRbeta CDR3 regions were amplified from genomic DNA using the immunoSEQ Assay, a bias-controlled multiplex PCR. The authors processed their data as follows. Nucleated cell counts per sample were estimated from amplification of reference gene primers within the assay. To quantify the absolute abundance of each unique TCRbeta CDR3 rearrangement, sequence reads were collapsed and filtered. For each sample, productive Simpson clonality was calculated as the square root of Simpson's diversity index over productive rearrangements. What TCRdb holds here is the immuneACCESS table cut down to in-frame rearrangements. Part of the clones is not present; checked against another copy, under half of the missing clones reflect an unresolved V gene, and the others are unexplained. That table gives V, J and clone size, and the DNA gave D and trimming. The sample contains about 200,000 clones, roughly four fifths of them found a single time. Over 9.5% of the sample goes to the ten largest clones.

Participants in the prospective study were enrolled through a virtual design, were aged about 18 to 90 years, and lived in 24 United States geographic areas. Cohort assignment in the prospective study relied on participant-reported clinical history from a screening survey and a study questionnaire. Recovered participants in ImmuneRACE Cohort 3 were defined by two consecutive negative NP/OP PCR tests, clearance by a healthcare professional, or resolution of symptoms. In the prospective study, whole blood, serum and a nasopharyngeal or oropharyngeal swab were collected from each participant by mobile phlebotomists. Over an approximately 2-month period, participants in the prospective study had the option of providing additional blood draws and questionnaires. Before DNA extraction, blood samples from the prospective study were shipped at room temperature or frozen. Regarding this clone: The antigen this receptor binds is unknown. The record has no base qualities; no much larger clone is one base away.

CDR1 SGDLS and CDR2 YYNGEE were looked up in the germline V gene. The CDR3, cysteine through phenylalanine, is 15 amino acids long. Only the CDR3 DNA is retained, 45 bases long and in frame from the first base. V is reduced by 3 bases and J by 3 bases, leaving a spacing of 15 bases between them. Input material: PBMCs or T cells enriched from blood (not recorded which). This chain joins TRBV9 to TRBJ1-2; 5 matching bases give a weak D call of TRBD1. This clonotype was obtained from a man aged 35 to 55 who had recovered from COVID-19. CDR3 reads: CASSAAGREDYGYTF. DNA sequence: TGTGCCAGCAGCGCCGCGGGCAGGGAGGACTATGGCTACACCTTC.